This passage covers 28 T cell receptor beta chains from one sample sequenced in a study of cytomegalovirus exposure and HLA in healthy donors. The study ran its PCR with 60 Vbeta and 13 Jbeta primers. Libraries were prepared by immunoSEQ multiplex PCR; TCRdb keeps only in-frame clonotypes and omits some of them. The sample holds roughly 150,000 clones, about 85% seen once. Sequenced material: PBMCs. The receptor source for this set is a boy aged 2 to 10 in good health and CMV-seronegative.

The chain joins TRBV27 to TRBJ1-5; 7 nucleotides agree with TRBD1. V was clipped by 6 bases and J by 7 bases; unmatched bases: 12. The CDR3 length is 15 residues. The V gene's germline CDR1 is MNHEY and CDR2 SMNVEV (reference sequence). The CDR3 sequence is CASRSRAGGVQPQHF. The CDR3 DNA sequence: TGTGCCAGCAGATCCAGGGCAGGGGGAGTCCAGCCCCAGCATTTT.

The V gene is TRBV28, the J gene TRBJ2-3, with 9 bases lining up with TRBD2. The CDR3 covers 15 residues. CDR1 MDHEN and CDR2 SYDVKM come from the germline V gene. Unmatched junction bases numbered 7, after V lost 7 bases and J lost 2 bases. As DNA, the CDR3 is TGTGCCAGCACTAACAGCGGGAGGTTCACAGATACGCAGTATTTT. This gives the protein CASTNSGRFTDTQYF.

The chain has TRBV6-1 and TRBJ1-1; a weak D match, TRBD1 (5 bases). In germline, CDR1 is MNHNS, CDR2 SASEGT. V gave up 4 bases and J gave up 8 bases, with 14 bases separating them. The CDR3 covers 13 residues. CDR3 sequence (DNA): TGTGCCAGCAGTGCCGCCAGGGTCAGGGAAGCTTTCTTT. Protein product: CASSAARVREAFF.

This clone was picked up one time. Here the CDR3 reads CASSLWQGTYNEQFF. DNA for the CDR3: TGTGCCAGCAGTTTGTGGCAGGGGACCTACAATGAGCAGTTCTTC. This chain connects TRBV27 to TRBJ2-1, with D possibly matching TRBD1 (6 bases). V lost 3 bases to trimming and J lost 2 bases, with 11 bases between them. The CDR3 spans 15 residues. Germline V gene data show CDR1 as MNHEY and CDR2 as SMNVEV (reference sequence).

This chain joins TRBV27 and TRBJ1-2; TRBD1 agrees at 7 bases. This CDR3 has 19 amino acids. Per the germline V gene, CDR1 is MNHEY and CDR2 is SMNVEV (reference sequence). V gave up 4 bases and J gave up 2 bases; unmatched junction bases: 19. CDR3 residues: CASSSGQRILSLTNYGYTF. The CDR3 coding sequence is TGTGCCAGCAGTTCGGGACAGAGAATCTTATCATTAACAAACTATGGCTACACCTTC.

The chain joins TRBV7-8 to TRBJ1-1; weak D call: TRBD1 (5 bases). V gave up 5 bases and J gave up 8 bases, with 12 bases separating them. Germline V gene sequence: CDR1 SGHVS, CDR2 FQNEAQ. The CDR3 runs to 12 residues. The CDR3 sequence is CASSGGGSEAFF. CDR3 in DNA: TGTGCCAGCAGCGGGGGGGGGAGCGAAGCTTTCTTT.

The rearrangement links TRBV5-6 to TRBJ1-2; the D is unclear. V was clipped by 0 bases and J by 7 bases, with 19 bases between them. Germline V gives CDR1 SGHDT, CDR2 YYEEEE. This CDR3 has 16 amino acids. CDR3 amino acids: CASSLVEGSESGGYTF. The CDR3 nucleotides are TGTGCCAGCAGCTTGGTGGAGGGAAGTGAATCTGGTGGCTACACCTTC.

The J gene is TRBJ2-1, the V gene TRBV5-6; weak D call: TRBD2 (7 bases). The germline V gene encodes CDR1 SGHDT and CDR2 YYEEEE. This CDR3 spans 13 amino acids. V dropped 6 bases and J dropped 12 bases, with 19 bases sitting between them. The CDR3 nucleotides read TGTGCCAGCACCCCGGGGGGCCAGCAGGGGCAGTTCTTC. Encoded protein: CASTPGGQQGQFF. Together with reference TRBV5-6 and TRBJ2-1, the CDR3 gives the full variable domain: DAGVTQSPTHLIKTRGQQVTLRCSPKSGHDTVSWYQQALGQGPQFIFQYYEEEERQRGNFPDRFSGHQFPNYSSELNVNALLLGDSALYLCASTPGGQQGQFFGPGTRLTVL.

This clone appeared once. The chain recombines TRBV6-1 with TRBJ1-2; maybe TRBD1 (5 bases). The germline V and J ends were trimmed by 1 base and 13 bases, with 10 bases remaining between them. This CDR3 has 11 residues. Looked up from germline, CDR1 is MNHNS and CDR2 is SASEGT. DNA of the CDR3: TGTGCCAGCAGTGAAGGGGCACAGGCCACCTTC. This encodes CASSEGAQATF.

J is TRBJ2-1 and V is TRBV19, with D perhaps matching TRBD2 (5 bases). The CDR3 covers 12 residues. The V and J ends lost 8 bases and 6 bases respectively, with 11 bases between them. Germline V lookup: CDR1 LNHDA, CDR2 SQIVND (reference sequence). The CDR3 DNA is TGTGCCAGTCGGGCTCGGGGCAATGAGCAGTTCTTC. Translating gives CASRARGNEQFF.

The chain recombines TRBV5-4 with TRBJ2-1; 10 positions match TRBD1. J lost 5 bases, V lost 6 bases, and 5 bases had no gene match. This CDR3 is 14 amino acids long. Germline CDR1 reads SGHNT; CDR2 reads YYREEE (reference sequence). The CDR3 spells CASNRQGANNEQFF. As DNA, the CDR3 is TGTGCCAGCAACAGACAGGGGGCCAACAATGAGCAGTTCTTC.

This chain joins TRBV10-3 and TRBJ2-3, with D perhaps TRBD1 (6 bases). Germline V CDR1 and CDR2: ENHRY, SYGVKD. The CDR3 length is 14 residues. V was pared by 10 bases and J by 1 base, with 15 bases between. This chain's CDR3 is CATFSPGGTDTQYF. DNA of the CDR3: TGTGCCACTTTTTCCCCAGGGGGCACAGATACGCAGTATTTT.

This chain joins TRBV4-1 and TRBJ2-7; 7 bases line up with TRBD1. The CDR3 covers 15 residues. In germline, CDR1 is MGHRA, CDR2 YSYEKL. V was pared by 6 bases and J by 2 bases, with 10 bases of the junction left unmatched. DNA of the CDR3: TGCGCCAGCAGTCAACCGGGACAGCAGGCCTACGAGCAGTACTTC. Translating it yields CASSQPGQQAYEQYF.

The CDR3 DNA is TGTGCCAGCGCGCGACAGGGCTACAATGAGCAGTTCTTC. As protein: CASARQGYNEQFF. The rearrangement joins TRBV7-9 to TRBJ2-1, with TRBD1 matching over 7 bases. V was clipped by 8 bases and J by 3 bases; unmatched bases: 4. CDR3 size: 13 residues. CDR1 is SEHNR, CDR2 FQNEAQ, per germline (reference sequence). Combining the CDR3 with reference TRBV7-9 and TRBJ2-1 gives the whole variable domain DTGVSQNPRHKITKRGQNVTFRCDPISEHNRLYWYRQTLGQGPEFLTYFQNEAQLEKSRLLSDRFSAERPKGSFSTLEIQRTEQGDSAMYLCASARQGYNEQFFGPGTRLTVL.

This sequence joins TRBV27 and TRBJ2-2; 9 bases agree with TRBD2. Germline V gene data show CDR1 as MNHEY and CDR2 as SMNVEV (reference sequence). The CDR3 loop spans 18 amino acids. Trimming took 10 bases from V and 1 from J; bases not matched to a gene: 16. The CDR3 reads CATLGGPSGNVNTGELFF. As DNA, the CDR3 is TGTGCCACCCTGGGGGGGCCTAGCGGGAATGTGAACACCGGGGAGCTGTTTTTT.

The chain joins TRBV18 to TRBJ2-1, with 8 nucleotides matching TRBD2. The CDR3 consists of 16 residues. Germline values: CDR1 KGHSH, CDR2 LQKENI. V shed 6 bases, J shed 8 bases, and the junction held 15 bases outside the gene matches. The CDR3: CASSPMTGLVGDEQFF. The CDR3 DNA follows: TGTGCCAGCTCCCCCATGACGGGACTAGTGGGCGATGAGCAGTTCTTC.

V is TRBV13 and J is TRBJ2-1; possible D gene TRBD2, 6 bases. The CDR3 runs 16 residues. The ends were cut back, 5 bases at V and 2 bases at J, with 16 bases in the middle. Per the germline V gene, CDR1 is PRHDT and CDR2 is FYEKMQ (reference sequence). The CDR3 DNA sequence: TGTGCCAGCAGCCCTTGGCCGGGGGTTACCTACAATGAGCAGTTCTTC. This gives the protein CASSPWPGVTYNEQFF.

The chain links TRBV11-2 to TRBJ2-2; D is perhaps TRBD1 (6 bases). V was clipped by 1 base and J by 4 bases, with 10 bases between them. Germline V lookup: CDR1 SGHAT, CDR2 FQNNGV. This CDR3 spans 15 amino acids. CDR3 DNA: TGTGCCAGCAGCTTAGTAGGGGGTGGCACCGGGGAGCTGTTTTTT. Translation gives CASSLVGGGTGELFF. The variable domain in full, completed from reference TRBV11-2 and TRBJ2-2, reads EAGVAQSPRYKIIEKRQSVAFWCNPISGHATLYWYQQILGQGPKLLIQFQNNGVVDDSQLPKDRFSAERLKGVDSTLKIQPAKLEDSAVYLCASSLVGGGTGELFFGEGSRLTVL.

The V and J genes are TRBV11-2 and TRBJ1-6; 7 bases fit TRBD1. The CDR3 is made up of 15 amino acids. V lost 5 bases, J lost 7 bases, and 8 bases stayed unmatched. Germline CDR1 reads SGHAT; CDR2 reads FQNNGV. CDR3 protein: CASSQIQGDNSPLHF. The DNA for the CDR3 is TGTGCCAGCAGCCAAATTCAGGGGGACAATTCACCCCTCCACTTT. The complete variable domain, with remaining parts taken from reference TRBV11-2 and TRBJ1-6, reads EAGVAQSPRYKIIEKRQSVAFWCNPISGHATLYWYQQILGQGPKLLIQFQNNGVVDDSQLPKDRFSAERLKGVDSTLKIQPAKLEDSAVYLCASSQIQGDNSPLHFGNGTRLTVT.

The chain couples TRBV28 to TRBJ1-6, with TRBD1 identical over 10 bases. The CDR3 length is 15 residues. Unmatched junction bases numbered 16, after V lost 5 bases and J lost 18 bases. Germline CDR1 is MDHEN and CDR2 is SYDVKM. This CDR3 is CASSESGTGDESTHF. The CDR3 DNA sequence: TGTGCCAGCAGTGAATCCGGGACAGGGGACGAGTCCACCCACTTT.

This chain uses TRBV7-2 with TRBJ2-3; 12 bases match TRBD2. The CDR3 spans 19 residues. The germline V gene encodes CDR1 SGHTA and CDR2 FQGNSA. The trim removed 6 bases at V and 4 bases at J, leaving 17 bases unmatched. Written as DNA, the CDR3 is TGTGCCAGCAGAGACCATTCCCTTCGGACTAGCGGGGACCCAGATACGCAGTATTTT. Translated: CASRDHSLRTSGDPDTQYF.

In this sample, this clone turned up a few times. V is TRBV28 and J is TRBJ2-5, with 8 bases fitting TRBD2. This CDR3 spans 13 amino acids. V dropped 6 bases and J dropped 4; count of bases not matched to a gene: 4. Germline V CDR1 and CDR2: MDHEN, SYDVKM. DNA for the CDR3: TGTGCCAGCAGACCGGGGGGGCCAGAGACCCAGTACTTC. This codes for CASRPGGPETQYF.

This clone was recorded a few times. This CDR3 reads CASSLEDSNYEQYV. The CDR3 coding sequence is TGCGCCAGCAGCTTGGAGGACAGTAACTACGAGCAGTACGTC. The chain has TRBV5-1 and TRBJ2-7; D is perhaps TRBD1 (6 bases). The V and J ends lost 0 bases and 3 bases respectively, with 10 bases between them. The CDR3 runs to 14 residues. The V gene's germline CDR1 is SGHRS and CDR2 YFSETQ.

The rearrangement links TRBV4-1 to TRBJ2-2; 8 nucleotides align to TRBD2. V lost 0 bases and J lost 3; bases outside the gene matches: 3. There are 16 residues in the CDR3. Per the germline V gene, CDR1 is MGHRA and CDR2 is YSYEKL. DNA for the CDR3: TGCGCCAGCAGCCAAGAGGTAGCGGGGCACACCGGGGAGCTGTTTTTT. Its protein product is CASSQEVAGHTGELFF.

The chain carries TRBV7-9 and TRBJ2-3, with D possibly matching TRBD1 (6 bases). Germline V gene data show CDR1 as SEHNR and CDR2 as FQNEAQ (reference sequence). Trimming stripped 3 bases from V and 0 bases from J, with 16 bases between. The CDR3 contains 17 residues. CDR3 sequence (DNA): TGTGCCAGCAGCTTTGAGAGGACAGTTCCGAGCACAGATACGCAGTATTTT. Translated, it gives CASSFERTVPSTDTQYF. Supplemented by reference TRBV7-9 and TRBJ2-3, the full variable domain reads DTGVSQNPRHKITKRGQNVTFRCDPISEHNRLYWYRQTLGQGPEFLTYFQNEAQLEKSRLLSDRFSAERPKGSFSTLEIQRTEQGDSAMYLCASSFERTVPSTDTQYFGPGTRLTVL.

The chain carries TRBV6-1 and TRBJ1-2, with a possible D match to TRBD1 (5 bases). The V gene's germline CDR1 is MNHNS and CDR2 SASEGT. This CDR3 is built from 12 residues. V was cut by 7 bases and J by 6 bases, with 12 bases left in between. CDR3 in amino acids: CASTLTRDGYTF. CDR3 bases: TGTGCCAGCACCCTAACCAGGGATGGCTACACCTTC.

The chain joins TRBV28 to TRBJ2-7, with D possibly TRBD1 on 6 matching bases. Germline V gives CDR1 MDHEN, CDR2 SYDVKM. V was trimmed by 3 bases and J by 4 bases, leaving 19 bases between them. The CDR3 loop spans 16 amino acids. CDR3 DNA: TGTGCCAGCAGTTTGTTCCGCTCGGACAGAAAGTACGAGCAGTACTTC. It encodes CASSLFRSDRKYEQYF.

This sequence joins TRBV9 and TRBJ2-3; no firm D call. Trimming took 1 base from V and 2 from J, leaving 17 bases between them. CDR3 length: 17 amino acids. Germline lookup yields CDR1 SGDLS and CDR2 YYNGEE. CDR3 bases: TGTGCCAGCAGCGTAAGCGCGACTGATCTCACCACAGATACGCAGTATTTT. Translated: CASSVSATDLTTDTQYF.